Here is one T cell receptor beta chain with its context. Its antigen is unknown. The input lacks base qualities; no much larger clone sits a single base away. The entry originates in a study of T cells in Graves' hyperthyroidism and ophthalmopathy (dated by TCRdb to about 2019). In the study overall: Peripheral blood samples were taken at the time of initial diagnosis, prior to any treatment. TCR V-J signatures able to tell the groups apart were searched for in a discovery cohort of approximately 95 patients, of whom more than 40 had Graves' ophthalmopathy and around 58 had stable Graves' hyperthyroidism. After blood sampling, hyperthyroidism patients were treated with methimazole at a starting dose of 30 mg daily, and ophthalmopathy patients were treated with high-dose intravenous methylprednisolone. An independent validation cohort of under 20 hyperthyroidism patients and roughly 16 patients who later progressed to ophthalmopathy tested prospective prediction of ophthalmopathy. The approximately 97 discovery patients were randomly divided into training and test sets at a 7:3 ratio. The paper describes TCR Vbeta CDR3 sequencing of 140 or so peripheral blood samples, made up of about 40 ophthalmopathy patients, 70 to 75 hyperthyroidism patients and roughly 17 progressor patients. In addition, the study compared T-cell repertoires in thyroid tissue and in blood from roughly six Graves' hyperthyroidism patients. What the work shows at the level of the full study, not this receptor alone: Sample size was not statistically predetermined, and blinding of investigators to group allocation was not performed. In validation, the model predicted progression to ophthalmopathy a median of roughly 6.2 months before onset, with roughly 68% sensitivity and roughly 72% specificity. Most expanded thyroid clonotypes (frequency above 0.001) were also detected in blood, suggesting blood repertoires may reflect thyroid immune responses. Ophthalmopathy was separated from stable hyperthyroidism by a 13 V-J signature model, with 85% to 90% sensitivity and approximately 84% specificity obtained in cross-validation and 80%/75% obtained in testing.

CDR1 and CDR2 (SGHRS, YFSETQ) derive from the germline V gene. There are 15 amino acids in the CDR3, from cysteine to phenylalanine inclusive. The read is trimmed to its CDR3 DNA, 45 bases read in frame from base 1. V loses 4 bases at its end and J loses 4 bases; junction bases beyond the gene matches: 9. Amplification of TCR beta CDR3 regions was carried out from RNA transcripts. The first round of RT-PCR for the TCR CDR3 was performed with the HTBI primer set and the Qiagen OneStep RT-PCR kit. Libraries were constructed in a second round of multiplex PCR, after which size selection and purification were carried out. The libraries were sequenced on an Illumina HiSeq2000 using paired-end 100 bp reads. In the paper's pipeline: SOAPnuke was used to process the raw data, throwing out any read that contained adapters or uncalled bases, had a mean Phred below 15, or lacked an exact constant-primer or identifier match. High-quality paired reads were merged using COPE v1.2.5, and each unique nucleotide sequence was defined as a clonotype. Clonotypes were aligned to IMGT TRBV, TRBD and TRBJ reference segments using MiTCR v1.1. Only V-J combinations with frequency above 0.0001, covering about 99% of repertoires, were analysed. The TCS score was defined as F50 (clonal expansion) divided by E x V (chaos), with BLOSUM62-based TCRdist calculated between CDR3 peptides within each V-J. Welch's t-statistics and random forest reduced several hundred V-J features to 10 to 15, which were used in a naive Bayes classifier (R e1071). The raw public data were reprocessed by TCRdb itself: fastp quality trimming at Q25, MiXCR clonotype calling, in-frame beta chains only. Rows merge per CDR3 protein into single entries with the most common DNA and genes. These V and J calls are TCRdb output, not the study's own analysis. This sample gives around 420,000 distinct CDR3 sequences in total; 15% to 17% of them show up just once. Around 14% of the sample is taken by the ten largest.

A patient counted as having stable Graves' hyperthyroidism if no progression to ophthalmopathy occurred over 18 months of follow-up. Hyperthyroidism patients were newly diagnosed, with disease duration under 2 months, and aged 18 to 65 years. Any patient with an uncontrolled infection, another autoimmune disease, pregnancy or lactation was excluded. Diagnoses were established on the basis of clinical symptoms, serum thyroxine and TRAb, thyroid ultrasound, and orbital computed tomography. Ficoll-Paque density gradient centrifugation was used to isolate PBMCs from 10 ml of fresh peripheral blood. Total RNA was extracted with Trizol reagent, and quality was checked on an Agilent 2100 Bioanalyzer.

Material for sequencing was blood. The clonotype comes from a woman younger than 30 with Graves' hyperthyroidism. This sequence uses TRBV5-1 and TRBJ2-3, with 7 bases matching TRBD2. CDR3 region: CASSLGGTASDTQYF. The nucleotide sequence is given as TGCGCCAGCAGCCTGGGGGGGACTGCATCAGATACGCAGTATTTT. Extended through the reference TRBV5-1 and TRBJ2-3 proteins, this CDR3 yields the full variable domain: KAGVTQTPRYLIKTRGQQVTLSCSPISGHRSVSWYQQTPGQGLQFLFEYFSETQRNKGNFPGRFSGRQFSNSRSEMNVSTLELGDSALYLCASSLGGTASDTQYFGPGTRLTVL.